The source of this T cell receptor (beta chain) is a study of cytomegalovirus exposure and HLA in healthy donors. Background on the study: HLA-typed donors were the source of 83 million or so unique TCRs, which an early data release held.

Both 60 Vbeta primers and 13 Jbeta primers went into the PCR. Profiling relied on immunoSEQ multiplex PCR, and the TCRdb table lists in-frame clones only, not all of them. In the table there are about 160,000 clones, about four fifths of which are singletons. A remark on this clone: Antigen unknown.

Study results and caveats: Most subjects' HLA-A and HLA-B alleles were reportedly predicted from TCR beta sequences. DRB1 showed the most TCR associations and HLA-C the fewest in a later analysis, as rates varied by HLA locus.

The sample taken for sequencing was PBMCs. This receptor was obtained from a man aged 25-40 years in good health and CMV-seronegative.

This CDR3 reads CASSRGTGSYGYTF. The CDR3 DNA sequence: TGTGCCAGCTCACGTGGGACAGGCTCCTATGGCTACACCTTC. The chain is built from TRBV18 and TRBJ1-2; 8 bases fit TRBD1. V was clipped by 4 bases and J by 4 bases; unmatched bases: 5. This CDR3 has 14 residues. Germline assignment: CDR1 KGHSH and CDR2 LQKENI.